Following are 18 T cell receptor beta chains from one sample sequenced in a study of blood T cell repertoires in COVID-19. Here immunoSEQ multiplex PCR was the method, and the copy in TCRdb shows in-frame clones only, minus some. The sample includes roughly 400,000 clones, about 88% of them seen just once. Sequenced input: PBMCs or T cells enriched from blood (not recorded which). The receptors were sampled from a woman between 18 and 29 years old who had been exposed to COVID-19.

The chain uses TRBV19 and TRBJ2-7; 8 bases are shared with TRBD2. Trimming at V came to 1 base and at J to 4 bases, leaving 0 bases not matched to a gene. This CDR3 is 13 amino acids long. Germline loops: CDR1 LNHDA, CDR2 SQIVND (reference sequence). The CDR3 DNA is TGTGCCAGTAGTATAGCGGGAGGGTACGAGCAGTACTTC. As protein: CASSIAGGYEQYF.

This rearrangement joins TRBV29-1 to TRBJ1-2; TRBD1 matches 9 bases. Per germline, CDR1 SQVTM and CDR2 ANQGSEA. Trimming removed 7 bases from V and 3 bases from J; junction bases left unmatched: 15. The CDR3 is 16 amino acids. CDR3 sequence: CSADPIGQGTHYGYTF. DNA for the CDR3: TGCAGCGCGGACCCAATTGGACAGGGGACCCACTATGGCTACACCTTC. The variable domain in full, completed from reference TRBV29-1 and TRBJ1-2, reads SAVISQKPSRDICQRGTSLTIQCQVDSQVTMMFWYRQQPGQSLTLIATANQGSEATYESGFVIDKFPISRPNLTFSTLTVSNMSPEDSSIYLCSADPIGQGTHYGYTFGSGTRLTVV.

The chain links TRBV27 to TRBJ2-2, with 7 nucleotides matching TRBD2. The CDR3 consists of 17 residues. CDR1 is MNHEY and CDR2 is SMNVEV in the germline V gene (reference sequence). J lost 5 bases, V lost 3 bases, and 12 bases had no gene match. CDR3 DNA sequence: TGTGCCAGCAGTTTGCCCCTGGGCGGGAGCCCTACCGGGGAGCTGTTTTTT. Translating it yields CASSLPLGGSPTGELFF.

J is TRBJ1-1 and V is TRBV2; D not resolved. V was trimmed by 4 bases and J by 3 bases, leaving 9 bases between them. This CDR3 is built from 13 residues. The germline gives CDR1 SNHLY, CDR2 FYNNEI. The CDR3 is CASSVQLYTEAFF. The DNA for the CDR3 is TGTGCCAGCAGTGTACAGTTGTACACTGAAGCTTTCTTT.

V and J are TRBV19 and TRBJ2-3; the match to TRBD2 covers 9 bases. CDR1 LNHDA and CDR2 SQIVND come from the germline V gene (reference sequence). This CDR3 has 16 amino acids. The junction had 8 bases not matched to a gene; V was cut back by 6 bases and J by 1 base. The CDR3 DNA follows: TGTGCCAGTAGCCCCGGAGGCGGGGGGGGCACAGATACGCAGTATTTT. Encoded protein: CASSPGGGGGTDTQYF.

This chain uses TRBV18 with TRBJ1-3; weak D call: TRBD1 (5 bases). CDR1 is KGHSH, CDR2 LQKENI, per germline. Deletions cut 3 bases from V and 0 bases from J, with 12 bases between. The CDR3 contains 16 residues. The CDR3 nucleotides are TGTGCCAGCTCACCGGGGACTACCCGCTCTGGAAACACCATATATTTT. It codes for CASSPGTTRSGNTIYF.

In DNA form, the CDR3 reads TGCGCCAGCAGCCGGGGATACCAGGGCCCCTACGAGCAGTACTTC. Its translation is CASSRGYQGPYEQYF. V and J are TRBV4-1 and TRBJ2-7, with D tentatively TRBD1 (5 bases). V was trimmed by 4 bases and J by 2 bases, leaving 15 bases between them. This CDR3 contains 15 residues. CDR1 is MGHRA, CDR2 YSYEKL, per germline.

V gene TRBV28 combines with J gene TRBJ1-5; TRBD1 matches 7 bases. Germline CDR1 and CDR2: MDHEN and SYDVKM. J gave up 2 bases and V 6 bases, and 7 bases lay outside the gene matches. This CDR3 spans 15 amino acids. CDR3 nucleotides: TGTGCCAGCAGCCCGACAGGGTTGGGCAATCAGCCCCAGCATTTT. Protein sequence: CASSPTGLGNQPQHF.

V is TRBV18 and J is TRBJ2-7; D unresolved. V was cut by 5 bases and J by 0 bases, with 11 bases left in between. CDR1 and CDR2 from the germline V gene are KGHSH and LQKENI. This CDR3 spans 14 amino acids. The CDR3 coding sequence is TGTGCCAGCTCAGGCGGCGTAAACTCCTACGAGCAGTACTTC. Translating it yields CASSGGVNSYEQYF.

The genes are TRBV5-1 and TRBJ2-2; D might be TRBD2 (6 bases). Trimming shortened V by 4 bases and J by 1 base, and 11 bases separated the two germline ends. Germline CDR1 and CDR2: SGHRS and YFSETQ. The CDR3 runs 15 residues. The CDR3 bases are TGCGCCAGCAGCATACCGGGACTGAACACCGGGGAGCTGTTTTTT. This translates into CASSIPGLNTGELFF.

The J gene is TRBJ2-7, the V gene TRBV14; D unclear. This CDR3 region has 13 residues. Trimming removed 4 bases from V and 2 bases from J, with 9 bases in between. Germline V gives CDR1 SGHDN, CDR2 FVKESK. CDR3 protein: CASSPLHTYEQYF. CDR3 sequence (DNA): TGTGCCAGCAGCCCGTTACACACCTACGAGCAGTACTTC.

The V and J genes are TRBV11-3 and TRBJ1-1; 7 nucleotides align to TRBD1. Unmatched junction bases numbered 14, after V lost 0 bases and J lost 1 base. The CDR3 runs to 19 residues. Germline loops: CDR1 SGHNT, CDR2 YENEEA. The CDR3 region is CASSLEESEGQLPNTEAFF. CDR3 coding DNA: TGTGCCAGCAGCTTAGAAGAGTCCGAGGGACAGCTACCGAACACTGAAGCTTTCTTT.

The chain is built from TRBV6-2 or TRBV6-3 and TRBJ2-7; 8 bases map to TRBD2. Germline CDR1 MNHEY, CDR2 SVGEGT. This CDR3 is 16 amino acids long. With V trimmed by 5 bases and J by 2 bases, 11 bases remained unmatched. CDR3 in DNA: TGTGCCAGCAGTCCCCCCGGGGTTAGCGGGGCCTACGAGCAGTACTTC. The encoded protein is CASSPPGVSGAYEQYF.

V is TRBV18 and J is TRBJ1-3, with D uncertain. Germline loops: CDR1 KGHSH, CDR2 LQKENI. The length of the CDR3 is 14 residues. Trimming shortened V by 10 bases and J by 0 bases, and 13 bases separated the two germline ends. Written as DNA, the CDR3 is TGTGCCACCGCAAACTACTACTCTGGAAACACCATATATTTT. Translating it yields CATANYYSGNTIYF.

The V call is TRBV18, the J call TRBJ2-7; 8 nucleotides align to TRBD2. V shed 1 base and J 3 bases; nucleotides not matched to a gene: 5. The CDR3 spans 15 residues. Per germline, CDR1 KGHSH and CDR2 LQKENI. In DNA form, the CDR3 reads TGTGCCAGCTCACCACGAACTAGCGGCCACTACGAGCAGTACTTC. It is translated as CASSPRTSGHYEQYF.

This rearrangement joins TRBV11-1 to TRBJ1-3; D remains ambiguous. Germline CDR1 and CDR2: SGHAT and FQDESV (reference sequence). There are 13 residues in the CDR3. Trimming left V 3 bases short and J 3 bases short, with 6 bases between. The CDR3 region has the DNA TGTGCCAGCAGCTTCGGAGGTGGAAACACCATATATTTT. Protein product: CASSFGGGNTIYF.

A single count supports this clone. The chain recombines TRBV6-1 with TRBJ2-1; perhaps TRBD2 as D (6 bases). Germline V gene lookup returns CDR1 MNHNS and CDR2 SASEGT. V dropped 1 base and J dropped 11 bases, with 18 bases sitting between them. This CDR3 comprises 15 residues. CDR3 DNA: TGTGCCAGCAGTGAAGGGCGGGGAGCCCCTTGGAAGCAGTTCTTC. It yields the protein CASSEGRGAPWKQFF.

This clone was counted a few times. The CDR3 loop is CASSSDAGGSYEQYF. As DNA, the CDR3 is TGTGCCAGCAGCTCGGACGCGGGGGGTTCGTACGAGCAGTACTTC. This rearrangement joins TRBV28 to TRBJ2-7; 8 nucleotides agree with TRBD2. The CDR3 covers 15 residues. Per germline, CDR1 MDHEN and CDR2 SYDVKM. V trimming: 6 bases; J trimming: 4 bases; junction bases outside the gene matches: 11.